The clone carrying this T cell receptor (beta chain) was seen a few times. Its antigen is not known. The method was immunoSEQ multiplex PCR; TCRdb's version includes in-frame clones alone and lacks a portion of them. The profile shows approximately 3,100 clones, 33% of them singletons. These data belong to a study of T cells in localized non-small cell lung cancer. General study points: It was uninvolved adjacent lung that showed the highest T cell clonality, exceeding tumor. Paired adjacent lung recovered a median approximately 62 of the top 100 tumor clones.

Between the trimmed V and J ends, which lost 6 bases and 8 bases, there was a span of 16 bases. Per the germline V gene, CDR1 is MNHGY and CDR2 is SAAAGT. CDR3 length: 13 amino acids. This receptor was identified in a male donor at least 60 years old with stage I squamous cell lung carcinoma. The sample here was normal lung tissue next to the tumor, taken before any cancer treatment. This chain connects TRBV6-8 to TRBJ1-2; D remains unclear. The CDR3 reads CASRPDLLEGYTF. CDR3 bases: TGTGCCAGCAGGCCGGACCTACTAGAGGGCTACACCTTC.